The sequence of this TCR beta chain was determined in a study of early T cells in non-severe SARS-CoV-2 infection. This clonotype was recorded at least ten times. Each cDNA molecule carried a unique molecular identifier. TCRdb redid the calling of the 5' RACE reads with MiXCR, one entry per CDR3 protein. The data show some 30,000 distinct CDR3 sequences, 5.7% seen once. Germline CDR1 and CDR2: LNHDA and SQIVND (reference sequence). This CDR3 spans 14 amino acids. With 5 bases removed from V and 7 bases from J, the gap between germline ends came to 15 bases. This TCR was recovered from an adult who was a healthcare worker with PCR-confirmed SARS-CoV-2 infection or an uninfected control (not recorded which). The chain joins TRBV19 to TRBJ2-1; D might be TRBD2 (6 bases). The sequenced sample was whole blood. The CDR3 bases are TGTGCCAGTAGTCCCCGGGAGACGAGTAATGAGCAGTTCTTC. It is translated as CASSPRETSNEQFF. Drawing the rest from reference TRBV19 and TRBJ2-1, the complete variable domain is DGGITQSPKYLFRKEGQNVTLSCEQNLNHDAMYWYRQDPGQGLRLIYYSQIVNDFQKGDIAEGYSVSREKKESFPLTVTSAQKNPTAFYLCASSPRETSNEQFFGPGTRLTVL.